These 25 T cell receptor beta chains were all obtained from the same sample, sequenced in a study of monozygotic twins with inflammatory bowel disease. With the 5' RACE reads reprocessed, TCRdb shows one record per CDR3 protein and no DNA. The sample holds about 210,000 distinct CDR3 sequences. Sequencing was done on a sample of blood. These receptor sequences come from a human donor with ulcerative colitis or Crohn's disease, or a healthy co-twin of an affected twin (not recorded which).

The chain is built from TRBV4-1 and TRBJ2-7; no DNA is available, so the TRBD1 call from TCRdb remains unchecked. This CDR3 is 14 amino acids long. Germline CDR1 reads MGHRA; CDR2 reads YSYEKL. CDR3 sequence: CASSQSTGSYEQYF.

The chain links TRBV30 to TRBJ2-7; TCRdb's D gene call, TRBD1, goes unchecked for lack of DNA. The CDR3 loop spans 16 amino acids. CDR1 and CDR2 (germline): GTSNPN, SVGIG (reference sequence). The CDR3 protein is CAWSPRGRERKSEQYF.

The chain is built from TRBV6-5 and TRBJ1-1. In germline, CDR1 is MNHEY, CDR2 SVGAGI. The CDR3 runs to 15 residues. CDR3 protein: CASSFSGDMNTEAFF.

V usage is TRBV29-1 and J usage is TRBJ1-6; the D call from TCRdb, TRBD1, cannot be confirmed without DNA. Looked up from germline, CDR1 is SQVTM and CDR2 is ANQGSEA. The CDR3 sequence is 13 residues long. This CDR3 reads CSVRQGDNSPLHF.

The chain combines TRBV29-1 with TRBJ2-7. Germline CDR1 reads SQVTM; CDR2 reads ANQGSEA. This CDR3 has 12 residues. The CDR3 spells CSVEEAAYEQYF.

V and J are TRBV6-5 and TRBJ1-1. Germline CDR1 and CDR2: MNHEY and SVGAGI. The CDR3 contains 12 residues. CDR3 residues: CASSSKGREAFF.

The V call is TRBV6-1, the J call TRBJ1-1. This CDR3 has 14 residues. CDR1 is MNHNS, CDR2 SASEGT, per germline. The CDR3 sequence is CASSPQRTNTEAFF.

The chain has TRBV4-1 and TRBJ2-3. Germline V gene lookup returns CDR1 MGHRA and CDR2 YSYEKL. The CDR3 has 15 amino acids. The CDR3: CASSQATTRTDTQYF.

The rearrangement joins TRBV7-9 to TRBJ2-1. The CDR3 is 15 residues long. Germline lookup yields CDR1 SEHNR and CDR2 FQNEAQ (reference sequence). The CDR3: CASSFSVGIYNEQFF.

The V call is TRBV30, the J call TRBJ1-2; TCRdb indicates TRBD1, and absent DNA this call remains unverified. The CDR3 has 13 residues. Germline CDR1 GTSNPN, CDR2 SVGIG (reference sequence). CDR3: CAWSQGEDYGYTF.

V usage is TRBV11-2 and J usage is TRBJ2-2. Germline V CDR1 and CDR2: SGHAT, FQNNGV. The CDR3 is 14 amino acids. The CDR3 here is CASSLDFQPGELFF.

This chain links TRBV2 with TRBJ1-2; TCRdb's D call, TRBD1, is unchecked because there is no DNA. CDR3 length: 14 residues. Germline V lookup: CDR1 SNHLY, CDR2 FYNNEI. CDR3 amino acids: CARSGQLTDYGYTF. The full variable domain, in which reference TRBV2 and TRBJ1-2 provide the parts outside the CDR3, is EPEVTQTPSHQVTQMGQEVILRCVPISNHLYFYWYRQILGQKVEFLVSFYNNEISEKSEIFDDQFSVERPDGSNFTLKIRSTKLEDSAMYFCARSGQLTDYGYTFGSGTRLTVV.

The chain combines TRBV19 with TRBJ2-3; TCRdb names TRBD2, which stays unverified in the absence of DNA. The CDR3 has 17 amino acids. Per germline, CDR1 LNHDA and CDR2 SQIVND (reference sequence). CDR3: CASSSPPGLLSPDTQYF.

CDR3 loop: CASSYGGAFGEAFF. This chain joins TRBV6-5 and TRBJ1-1; TCRdb picks TRBD1, but there is no DNA to check that call. The germline CDR1 and CDR2 sequences are MNHEY and SVGAGI. This CDR3 has 14 amino acids.

The chain is built from TRBV6-1 and TRBJ2-7; without DNA, the TCRdb call of TRBD2 cannot be checked. The CDR3 contains 18 residues. CDR1 MNHNS and CDR2 SASEGT come from the germline V gene. This CDR3 is CASSEEYYLAGVTYEQYF.

This chain joins TRBV7-2 and TRBJ2-3. The CDR3 runs 15 residues. Germline lookup yields CDR1 SGHTA and CDR2 FQGNSA. This CDR3 is CASSLVYLVGDTQYF.

The chain joins TRBV7-8 to TRBJ2-1; TCRdb selects TRBD2, and the lack of DNA leaves this call unchecked. The CDR3 length is 17 residues. Germline V gene lookup returns CDR1 SGHVS and CDR2 FQNEAQ. CDR3 protein: CASSLRLAGASYNEQFF. Complete variable domain (other parts from reference TRBV7-8 and TRBJ2-1): GAGVSQSPRYKVAKRGQDVALRCDPISGHVSLFWYQQALGQGPEFLTYFQNEAQLDKSGLPSDRFFAERPEGSVSTLKIQRTQQEDSAVYLCASSLRLAGASYNEQFFGPGTRLTVL.

The CDR3 here is CASSLAQPGANVLTF. The chain recombines TRBV5-1 with TRBJ2-6. Per germline, CDR1 SGHRS and CDR2 YFSETQ. This CDR3 comprises 15 residues.

The CDR3 loop reads CASSSGWYGYTF. The chain has TRBV12-3 or TRBV12-4 and TRBJ1-2. This CDR3 has 12 amino acids.

This chain uses TRBV19 with TRBJ1-6; checking the TCRdb D call of TRBD1 is not possible without DNA. The CDR3 is 13 amino acids. Germline CDR1 and CDR2: LNHDA and SQIVND (reference sequence). CDR3 protein: CASRETANSPLHF.

The gene calls are TRBV10-3 and TRBJ2-7; the TCRdb D gene call, TRBD1, has no DNA to confirm it. The CDR3 is made up of 15 amino acids. CDR1 is ENHRY and CDR2 is SYGVKD in the germline V gene. The CDR3 here is CAISRDTSGSYEQYF.

This chain joins TRBV7-2 and TRBJ1-4; no DNA is available, so the TRBD1 call from TCRdb remains unchecked. The CDR3 totals 14 residues. Per germline, CDR1 SGHTA and CDR2 FQGNSA. CDR3 sequence reads: CASSSQGAGEKLFF.

The chain couples TRBV20-1 to TRBJ2-1; TCRdb proposes TRBD1, but this gene call is untestable without DNA. Germline V CDR1 and CDR2: DFQATT, SNEGSKA (reference sequence). The CDR3 is 15 residues long. CDR3 sequence reads: CSAKPRTGAYNEQFF.

The gene calls are TRBV4-2 and TRBJ2-1; there is no DNA to check the TCRdb D call of TRBD2. The CDR3 is 16 residues long. Germline V lookup: CDR1 LGHNA, CDR2 YNFKEQ. The chain's CDR3 is CASSQDKGEGRNEQFF.

V usage is TRBV9 and J usage is TRBJ2-3. Germline V gives CDR1 SGDLS, CDR2 YYNGEE. The CDR3 totals 12 residues. The CDR3 sequence: CASSEGADTQYF.